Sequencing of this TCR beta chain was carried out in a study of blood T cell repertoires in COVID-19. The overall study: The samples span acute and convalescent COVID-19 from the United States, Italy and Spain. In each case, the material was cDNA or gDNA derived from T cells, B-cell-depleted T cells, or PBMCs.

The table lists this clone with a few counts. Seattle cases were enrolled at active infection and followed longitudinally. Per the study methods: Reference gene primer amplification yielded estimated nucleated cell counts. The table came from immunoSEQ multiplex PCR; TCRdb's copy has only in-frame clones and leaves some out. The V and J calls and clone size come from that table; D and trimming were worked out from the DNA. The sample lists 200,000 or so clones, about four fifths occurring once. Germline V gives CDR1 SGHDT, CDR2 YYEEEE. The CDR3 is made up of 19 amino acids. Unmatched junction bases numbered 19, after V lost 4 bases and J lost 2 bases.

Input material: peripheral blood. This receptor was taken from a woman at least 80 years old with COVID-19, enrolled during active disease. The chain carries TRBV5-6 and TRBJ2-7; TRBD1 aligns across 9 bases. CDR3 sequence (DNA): TGTGCCAGCAGCGAGCCGGGACAGGGTCTAGCCACTCTTCCCTACGAGCAGTACTTC. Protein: CASSEPGQGLATLPYEQYF.